This T cell receptor (beta chain) was sequenced in a study of blood T cell repertoires in COVID-19. In the study overall: The analysed material was cDNA or gDNA that came from T cells, B-cell-depleted T cells, or PBMCs.

In the study's own analysis: Reference gene primers were amplified, and this amplification served to estimate nucleated cell counts. Clones were sequenced by immunoSEQ multiplex PCR, and TCRdb holds only the in-frame ones, with some missing. V and J calls and clone size are copied from that table; D and trimming were computed from the DNA. The sample has 200,000 to 250,000 clones, 65% to 85% seen once; the top ten hold about 13%. The CDR3 covers 17 residues. V and J are TRBV21-1 and TRBJ1-6. TRBV21-1 is recorded as a pseudogene. The sample comprised peripheral blood. This clonotype originated in a human donor in a cohort sampled during active COVID-19. This CDR3 is CASSKTPLRAYNSPLHF. The CDR3, as DNA: TGTGCCAGCAGCAAAACCCCATTGAGGGCCTATAATTCACCCCTCCACTTT.